This T cell receptor (beta chain) was retrieved from a study of blood T cells in healthy people across ages. The V and J ends lost 2 bases and 11 bases respectively, with 19 bases between them. Germline CDR1 and CDR2: SGDLS and YYNGEE. This CDR3 is built from 14 residues. Notes on the study in general: There were more naive CD4+ cells and higher diversity in long-lived donors than in aged donors. A roughly linear fall in TCR beta diversity per million T cells was seen with increasing age.

With regard to this clonotype: Antigen unknown. A much larger clone is a single base away; this may be a read error.

The second PCR ran about 6 to 11 cycles with a sample-barcoded 5' primer and J-beta primers. Every sample gave at least 2.5 million paired-end reads containing CDR3. TCRdb re-called the 5' RACE reads with MiXCR, one entry per CDR3 protein. This sample has around 800,000 distinct CDR3 sequences, with under 55% found just once. With each sample, at least 5 micrograms of total RNA were extracted. This sequence was found in a man between 60 and 75 years old in good health. The chain combines TRBV9 with TRBJ2-5; maybe TRBD1 (6 bases). Sequencing used blood. CDR3 DNA: TGTGCCAGCAGCGTTGAAGACAGGTACAATGAGCAGTACTTC. Its protein product is CASSVEDRYNEQYF.